This T cell receptor (beta chain) was recorded in a study of cytotoxic CD8 clonotypes in ibrutinib-treated CLL. About the research overall: Sequenced samples delivered averages of around 250,000 productive templates and 75,000 to 95,000 productive rearrangements. General study findings and limits: The study found public clonotypes uncommon, contracting or stable on treatment. Investigators sampled sustained-remission and progressing patients at differing times. Increased clonality at ibrutinib response gave way to a return toward baseline at progression.

Only in-frame clones appear in the TCRdb table, and some are missing; sequencing was by immunoSEQ multiplex PCR. The table shows some 300,000 clones, with roughly 80% occurring only once. Trimming removed 1 base from V and 2 bases from J; junction bases left unmatched: 6. CDR1 is GTSNPN and CDR2 is SVGIG in the germline V gene (reference sequence). The CDR3 loop spans 16 amino acids. Concerning this clone: No antigen is known for it.

This rearrangement joins TRBV30 to TRBJ2-7; TRBD2 matches at 12 bases. This receptor was identified in a human donor with chronic lymphocytic leukemia. Specimen: PBMCs, collected before ibrutinib treatment. The CDR3 DNA sequence: TGTGCCTGGAGTGAGAGATGGACTAGCGGGGCCTACGAGCAGTACTTC. This gives the protein CAWSERWTSGAYEQYF.